This record concerns one T cell receptor beta chain sequence. Its antigen is unknown. No base qualities exist here, and no much larger clone lies one base off it. The junction carries 16 bases between V and J, which are trimmed by 3 bases and 7 bases respectively. The CDR3 numbers 14 residues from cysteine through phenylalanine. The only DNA kept is the CDR3, 42 bases in frame from the first base. Taken from the germline V gene (reference sequence), the CDR1 and CDR2 loops are GTSNPN and SVGIG. Patients with autoimmune disease history or receiving systemic immunosuppression were excluded from the trial. Peripheral blood for TCR sequencing was collected from all dose cohorts at baseline, on cycle 4 day 1, and on cycle 7 day 1. The samples were drawn from a first-in-human, open-label, multicenter phase I dose-escalation trial of ivuxolimab. Adults with locally advanced or metastatic melanoma, renal cell, hepatocellular, or head and neck squamous cell carcinoma were enrolled in the trial. Before TCR sequencing, CD4+ T cells and CD8+ T cells were sorted from peripheral blood as separate populations.

To sequence the TCRbeta CDR3 region, genomic DNA was isolated from the sorted cells. TCRbeta CDR3 regions were sequenced using the immunoSEQ Assay. The clones in this table, taken by TCRdb from immuneACCESS, are in-frame only. Not every clone is retained; where verified, under half of the shortfall comes from an unresolved V gene, and the cause of the rest is unknown. For this sample the table gives 50,000 to 75,000 clones, of which 92% were detected only once. The ten largest clones represent roughly 0.6% of the sample. This sample was taken from a study of OX40 agonist ivuxolimab in advanced cancers. Concerning the study at large: The costimulatory receptor OX40 (CD134) was targeted by ivuxolimab, a fully human IgG2 agonistic monoclonal antibody. Intravenous ivuxolimab was administered to patients every 2 weeks at six dose levels: 0.01, 0.1, 0.3, 1.5, 3 and 10 mg/kg. Peripheral TCRbeta sequencing aimed to test whether ivuxolimab altered TCR sequence diversity and caused clonal T-cell expansion. The paper describes the monotherapy dose-escalation part (N ≈ 51 patients) of the phase I trial of ivuxolimab. In the dose-escalation cohort, 82.7% of patients were male, and the mean age was about 55 years, with a range of about 20 to 79. Three dose-escalation patients achieved partial responses, one with hepatocellular carcinoma and two with cutaneous melanoma. Prior anti-PD-1, anti-PD-L1 or anti-CTLA-4 therapy was permitted, and checkpoint inhibitors had been received by around 40% of dose-escalation patients. Of the roughly 52 dose-escalation patients, hepatocellular carcinoma was present in approximately 20, melanoma in around 15, renal cell carcinoma in 9 and head and neck cancer in 9. The full study reports these points: Partial responders in the 0.1-3.0 mg/kg groups had among the lowest normalized peripheral clonal expansion, especially among CD8+ T cells. Which antigens the clonally expanded peripheral T cells were specific for was not determined. Low levels of normalized T-cell clonal expansion were also seen in some patients who did not respond. After ivuxolimab, more expanded clones were found on average in CD8+ T cells than in CD4+ T cells. At doses from 0.1 to 3.0 mg/kg, clonal expansion was seen in both CD4+ and CD8+ blood T cells between baseline and week 6.

The sequence was collected from an adult with an advanced solid tumor such as melanoma, head and neck, liver or kidney cancer. The receptor chain draws on TRBV30 and TRBJ1-5, with the D gene too uncertain to name. Specimen: CD4+ or CD8+ T cells sorted from blood, collected in a trial of the OX40 agonist ivuxolimab. The CDR3 protein: CAWRGAGRSQPQHF. The DNA sequence is given as TGTGCCTGGAGGGGTGCGGGTAGGAGCCAGCCCCAGCATTTT.